These 7 T cell receptor beta chains were all obtained from the same sample, sequenced in a study of blood T cell repertoires in COVID-19. The method was immunoSEQ multiplex PCR; TCRdb's version includes in-frame clones alone and lacks a portion of them. The sample holds nearly 25,000 clones, just over 90% seen once. Sequencing was carried out using peripheral blood. The receptors were sampled from a man aged 70 or older with active COVID-19.

This chain joins TRBV18 and TRBJ2-5, with 11 bases that match TRBD1. Germline CDR1 and CDR2: KGHSH and LQKENI. Trimming cost V 3 bases and J 5 bases; bases outside gene matches: 5. The CDR3 extends over 15 amino acids. In DNA form, the CDR3 reads TGTGCCAGCTCACCCCCGGGACAGGGGGGGGAGACCCAGTACTTC. The encoded protein is CASSPPGQGGETQYF.

The V call is TRBV7-6, the J call TRBJ2-7, with 9 nucleotides matching TRBD1. V lost 0 bases to trimming and J lost 4 bases; unmatched junction nucleotides: 4. The CDR3 sequence is 15 residues long. Germline V CDR1 and CDR2: SGHVS, FNYEAQ. CDR3 sequence (DNA): TGTGCCAGCAGCTTAGCGGGGACAGGGATTTACGAGCAGTACTTC. It specifies CASSLAGTGIYEQYF.

The rearrangement joins TRBV11-2 to TRBJ1-5, with D possibly being TRBD1 (5 bases). CDR3 size: 14 residues. The V gene lost 2 bases and the J gene lost 3 bases, with 8 bases spanning the gap. Germline CDR1 and CDR2: SGHAT and FQNNGV. CDR3 nucleotide sequence: TGTGCCAGCAGCTTATGGGGGGTCAATCAGCCCCAGCATTTT. Its protein product is CASSLWGVNQPQHF.

This chain joins TRBV18 and TRBJ2-1; 9 nucleotides match TRBD1. The V gene's germline CDR1 is KGHSH and CDR2 LQKENI. V lost 5 bases to trimming and J lost 6 bases; unmatched junction nucleotides: 5. The CDR3 extends over 14 amino acids. The chain's CDR3 is CASSTGQGINEQFF. CDR3 nucleotide sequence: TGTGCCAGCTCAACGGGACAGGGCATCAATGAGCAGTTCTTC.

The rearrangement links TRBV11-1 to TRBJ2-1, with no clear D. The germline CDR1 and CDR2 sequences are SGHAT and FQDESV (reference sequence). The CDR3 consists of 16 residues. V was trimmed by 3 bases and J by 3 bases, leaving 15 bases between them. CDR3 loop: CASSLSGFRGYNEQFF. The CDR3 DNA follows: TGTGCCAGCAGCTTGTCTGGGTTCCGAGGCTACAATGAGCAGTTCTTC.

The chain is built from TRBV5-1 and TRBJ2-1; TRBD1 might be the D (6 bases). This CDR3 is built from 15 residues. Trimming cost V 0 bases and J 3 bases, with 10 bases left between them. The germline gives CDR1 SGHRS, CDR2 YFSETQ. The CDR3 reads CASSLVQGRYNEQFF. CDR3 DNA: TGCGCCAGCAGCTTGGTACAGGGCCGCTACAATGAGCAGTTCTTC.

J is TRBJ2-3 and V is TRBV15, with D tentatively TRBD2 (6 bases). V was clipped by 1 base and J by 6 bases, with 14 bases between them. The length of the CDR3 is 15 residues. Germline V gene data show CDR1 as LNHNV and CDR2 as YYDKDF (reference sequence). The CDR3 loop is CATSRGAAGHDTQYF. CDR3 sequence (DNA): TGTGCCACCAGCAGAGGGGCCGCGGGGCACGATACGCAGTATTTT.